The clone carrying this T cell receptor (beta chain) was detected a few times. The table came from immunoSEQ multiplex PCR; TCRdb's copy has only in-frame clones and leaves some out. This repertoire shows fewer than 60,000 clones, around 90% found once; its top ten account for 3.6%. The sample comes from a study of T cell changes during pregnancy in multiple sclerosis. CDR1 and CDR2 from the germline V gene are SGHNT and YENEEA. The CDR3 covers 16 residues. V lost 5 bases and J lost 3; bases outside the gene matches: 11. The chain couples TRBV11-3 to TRBJ2-3; 7 nucleotides agree with TRBD2. The origin of this receptor is a female donor in good health, enrolled as a control in a pregnancy study. Material: peripheral blood, obtained after pregnancy. CDR3 region: CASSPLAGNPTDTQYF. CDR3 bases: TGTGCCAGCAGCCCGTTAGCGGGCAATCCAACAGATACGCAGTATTTT. The full variable domain, completed using reference TRBV11-3 and TRBJ2-3, is EAGVVQSPRYKIIEKKQPVAFWCNPISGHNTLYWYLQNLGQGPELLIRYENEEAVDDSQLPKDRFSAERLKGVDSTLKIQPAELGDSAVYLCASSPLAGNPTDTQYFGPGTRLTVL.